This paragraph reports one TCR beta chain. Its antigen is as yet unknown. The sample belongs to a study of identical twins. Study-level results: Carriage of fewer insertions was seen in abundant cord blood beta clonotypes, whereas memory repertoires showed none. Diverse VJ usage suggested most zero-insertion clonotypes were not invariant T cells.

MiXCR, run by TCRdb on the 5' RACE reads, gives a single entry per CDR3 protein. The profile shows hundreds of thousands of distinct CDR3 sequences, roughly 6.2% of them singletons. The donor group consisted entirely of healthy Caucasians. The J segment lost 4 bases and the V segment lost 5 bases, leaving 5 bases of the junction unmatched. Per germline, CDR1 ENHRY and CDR2 SYGVKD. CDR3 length equals 14 residues. Material: naive T cells sorted from blood. V is TRBV10-3 and J is TRBJ1-5; the match to TRBD1 covers 7 bases. The sequence came from a man younger than 35 in good health. CDR3 in DNA: TGTGCCATCAGTATCCAGGGGGAAAATCAGCCCCAGCATTTT. Protein sequence: CAISIQGENQPQHF.